The 8 T cell receptor beta chains below come from one sample, sequenced in a study of siplizumab effects on memory and regulatory T cells. Assay: immunoSEQ multiplex PCR; the TCRdb copy retains only in-frame clones and omits some. Of over 85,000 clones listed, just under 95% are singletons. The specimen sequenced was CD4+ T cells sorted from blood. The receptors shown here come from a human donor in good health.

The chain couples TRBV7-2 to TRBJ2-3, with D perhaps TRBD2 (6 bases). V was clipped by 4 bases and J by 3 bases, with 17 bases between them. CDR1 and CDR2 from the germline V gene are SGHTA and FQGNSA. This CDR3 comprises 16 residues. In DNA, the CDR3 is TGTGCCAGCAGCTGGGGGGACTTCGGTGGGACAGATACGCAGTATTTT. Translating gives CASSWGDFGGTDTQYF.

The chain uses TRBV29-1 and TRBJ2-6; 11 bases line up with TRBD1. The CDR3 totals 15 residues. Germline V gene sequence: CDR1 SQVTM, CDR2 ANQGSEA. The V gene end was trimmed by 6 bases and the J gene end by 3 bases; junction bases not matched to a gene: 4. The CDR3 sequence is CSVLDRGHGANVLTF. In DNA form, the CDR3 reads TGCAGCGTACTGGACAGGGGGCATGGGGCCAACGTCCTGACTTTC.

The rearrangement joins TRBV6-5 to TRBJ1-2, with 7 nucleotides matching TRBD1. This CDR3 is 14 amino acids long. CDR1 MNHEY and CDR2 SVGAGI come from the germline V gene. Losses at the gene ends were 6 bases for V and 7 bases for J; bases not matched to a gene: 11. CDR3 nucleotide sequence: TGTGCCAGCAGACAACAGGGGTTAAGCAGTGGCTACACCTTC. It yields the protein CASRQQGLSSGYTF.

The chain uses TRBV10-2 and TRBJ1-5, with D perhaps TRBD1 (5 bases). The germline V gene encodes CDR1 WSHSY and CDR2 SAAADI. The CDR3 contains 13 residues. V lost 8 bases and J lost 5, with 13 bases in between. The chain's CDR3 is CASSGNFDQPQHF. In DNA, the CDR3 is TGCGCCAGCTCAGGGAATTTCGATCAGCCCCAGCATTTT.

The V and J genes are TRBV5-1 and TRBJ2-5; D is unresolved. The CDR3 spans 11 residues. V was clipped by 5 bases and J by 3 bases, with 5 bases between them. The germline CDR1 and CDR2 sequences are SGHRS and YFSETQ. CDR3 loop: CASRREETQYF. The CDR3 bases are TGCGCCAGCAGACGCGAAGAGACCCAGTACTTC. Full variable domain (remainder filled in from reference TRBV5-1 and TRBJ2-5): KAGVTQTPRYLIKTRGQQVTLSCSPISGHRSVSWYQQTPGQGLQFLFEYFSETQRNKGNFPGRFSGRQFSNSRSEMNVSTLELGDSALYLCASRREETQYFGPGTRLLVL.

This chain connects TRBV7-6 to TRBJ1-1; no reliable D call. CDR1 is SGHVS and CDR2 is FNYEAQ in the germline V gene. The V end lost 5 bases, the J end lost 1 base, and 14 bases lay between the germline ends. The CDR3 runs 15 residues. DNA of the CDR3: TGTGCCAGCAGCCCCCAGACCCTGCCGAACACTGAAGCTTTCTTT. Its protein product is CASSPQTLPNTEAFF.

The V call is TRBV4-1, the J call TRBJ1-4, with D possibly matching TRBD1 (6 bases). V dropped 4 bases and J dropped 0 bases, with 18 bases sitting between them. Germline V gives CDR1 MGHRA, CDR2 YSYEKL. CDR3 size: 18 residues. In DNA form, the CDR3 reads TGCGCCAGCAGCCCGCCGAACCTAAGGGGGGCAACTAATGAAAAACTGTTTTTT. It specifies CASSPPNLRGATNEKLFF.

The rearrangement links TRBV9 to TRBJ2-1; 8 nucleotides match TRBD2. The CDR3 totals 16 residues. Germline CDR1 and CDR2: SGDLS and YYNGEE. The V gene end was trimmed by 1 base and the J gene end by 10 bases; junction bases not matched to a gene: 13. CDR3 protein: CASSVSAGGLIGEQFF. The CDR3 region has the DNA TGTGCCAGCAGCGTATCCGCGGGGGGTTTAATTGGGGAGCAGTTCTTC.